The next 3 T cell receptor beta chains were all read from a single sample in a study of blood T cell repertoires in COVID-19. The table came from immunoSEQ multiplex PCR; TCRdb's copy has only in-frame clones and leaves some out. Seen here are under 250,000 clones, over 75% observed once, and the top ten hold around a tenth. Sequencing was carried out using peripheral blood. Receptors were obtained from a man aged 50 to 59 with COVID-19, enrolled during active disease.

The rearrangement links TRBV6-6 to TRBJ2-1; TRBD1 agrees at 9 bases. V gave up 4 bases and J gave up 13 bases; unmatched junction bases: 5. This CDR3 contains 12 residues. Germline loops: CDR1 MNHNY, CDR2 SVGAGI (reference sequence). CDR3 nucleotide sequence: TGTGCCAGCAGTTTGGACAGGGGTGGACAGTTCTTC. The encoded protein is CASSLDRGGQFF.

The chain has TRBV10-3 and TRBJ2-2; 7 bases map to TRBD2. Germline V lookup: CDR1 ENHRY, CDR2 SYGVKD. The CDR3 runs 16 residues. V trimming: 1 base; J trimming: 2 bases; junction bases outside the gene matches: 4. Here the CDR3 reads CAISELAGVNTGELFF. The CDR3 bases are TGTGCCATCAGTGAGTTAGCGGGTGTAAACACCGGGGAGCTGTTTTTT.

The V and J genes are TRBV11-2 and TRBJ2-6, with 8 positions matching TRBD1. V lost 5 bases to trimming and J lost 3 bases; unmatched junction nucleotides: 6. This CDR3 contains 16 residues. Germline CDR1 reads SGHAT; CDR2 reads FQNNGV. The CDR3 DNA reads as TGTGCCAGCAGCCCTGGACAGGGAAGTGGGGCCAACGTCCTGACTTTC. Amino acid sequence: CASSPGQGSGANVLTF.